Sequencing of this TCR beta chain was carried out in a study of blood T cell repertoires in COVID-19. In the study overall: Specimens from acute and convalescent COVID-19 originated in the United States, Italy and Spain.

How the authors handled the data: Estimation of nucleated cell counts was performed using reference gene primer amplification. Only in-frame clones appear in the TCRdb table, and some are missing; sequencing was by immunoSEQ multiplex PCR. V and J calls and clone size are as listed in that table; D and trimming were resolved from the DNA. The sample has 450,000 or so clones, less than 95% seen once. The CDR3 sequence is 16 residues long. Germline V gene data show CDR1 as SGHNT and CDR2 as YYREEE (reference sequence). V was pared by 1 base and J by 7 bases, with 10 bases of the junction left unmatched.

Sequencing was done on a sample of PBMCs or T cells enriched from blood (not recorded which). The rearrangement uses TRBV5-4 and TRBJ2-1; 8 bases are shared with TRBD2. The source of this sequence is a man in his late teens or twenties who had recovered from COVID-19. CDR3 DNA: TGTGCCAGCAGCTTGTTGTCCGGGGGGGCCATGAATGAGCAGTTCTTC. Translated: CASSLLSGGAMNEQFF.